Following are 27 T cell receptor beta chains from one sample sequenced in a study of blood T cell repertoires in COVID-19. Sequencing was performed with immunoSEQ multiplex PCR; in TCRdb, only in-frame clones are kept and a portion is missing. This sample has about 100,000 clones, with 88% found just once. Sequenced sample: peripheral blood. The receptor set was obtained from a woman aged 60-75 years with acute or convalescent COVID-19.

J is TRBJ1-2 and V is TRBV28; D gene unclear. Germline assignment: CDR1 MDHEN and CDR2 SYDVKM. V was cut by 2 bases and J by 4 bases, with 5 bases left in between. The CDR3 sequence is 12 residues long. CDR3 residues: CASSLAVYGYTF. The CDR3 DNA is TGTGCCAGCAGTTTAGCAGTCTATGGCTACACCTTC.

The chain combines TRBV7-3 with TRBJ1-1; D call uncertain. CDR1 and CDR2 from the germline V gene are SGHTA and FQGTGA. V lost 8 bases, J lost 8 bases, and 12 bases lay in between. The CDR3 extends over 11 amino acids. CDR3 in DNA: TGTGCCAGCCAAGGTGGCGGGGAAGCTTTCTTT. Protein product: CASQGGGEAFF. The variable domain in full, with the rest retrieved from reference TRBV7-3 and TRBJ1-1, is GAGVSQTPSNKVTEKGKYVELRCDPISGHTALYWYRQSLGQGPEFLIYFQGTGAADDSGLPNDRFFAVRPEGSVSTLKIQRTERGDSAVYLCASQGGGEAFFGQGTRLTVV.

This chain joins TRBV2 and TRBJ2-3; D unresolved. This CDR3 has 15 residues. V was trimmed by 0 bases and J by 1 base, leaving 8 bases between them. Germline loops: CDR1 SNHLY, CDR2 FYNNEI. The CDR3 coding sequence is TGTGCCAGCAGTGAAGCCGACATTCGCACAGATACGCAGTATTTT. This gives the protein CASSEADIRTDTQYF.

The chain's CDR3 is CASTYGGGTTDTQYF. The CDR3 DNA reads TGCGCCAGTACATATGGTGGCGGAACCACAGATACGCAGTATTTT. This rearrangement joins TRBV5-1 to TRBJ2-3; D is uncertain. The V end lost 8 bases, the J end lost 2 bases, and 18 bases lay between the germline ends. Germline-derived CDR1 and CDR2 are SGHRS and YFSETQ. This CDR3 has 15 residues.

This chain uses TRBV21-1 with TRBJ1-2; the table's D call of TRBD1 was not tested on the DNA. TRBV21-1 is shown as a pseudogene. This CDR3 contains 17 residues. This chain's CDR3 is CASSRGSSGTGLYGYTF. In DNA form, the CDR3 reads TGTGCCAGCAGCAGAGGATCTTCCGGGACAGGCCTCTATGGCTACACCTTC.

This rearrangement joins TRBV24-1 to TRBJ2-2; a possible D gene is TRBD1 (6 bases). The germline gives CDR1 KGHDR, CDR2 SFDVKD. This CDR3 has 14 residues. V was pared by 6 bases and J by 6 bases, with 13 bases between. CDR3 DNA: TGTGCCACCAGTACAGGGTTGCCGGCCGGGGAGCTGTTTTTT. Amino acid sequence: CATSTGLPAGELFF.

V gene TRBV5-4 combines with J gene TRBJ2-1, with 10 positions matching TRBD2. Trimming took 3 bases from V and 1 from J; bases not matched to a gene: 13. CDR1 and CDR2 (germline): SGHNT, YYREEE (reference sequence). The CDR3 length is 19 residues. CDR3 protein: CASSSPSGRKIGSYNEQFF. The CDR3 DNA reads TGTGCCAGCAGCTCTCCTAGCGGGAGAAAGATCGGTTCCTACAATGAGCAGTTCTTC.

The chain recombines TRBV12-3 or TRBV12-4 with TRBJ2-1, with D possibly TRBD1 on 6 matching bases. Trimming took 6 bases from V and 8 from J, leaving 14 bases between them. This CDR3 region has 13 residues. The CDR3 sequence is CASSPTGGYEQFF. The CDR3 coding sequence is TGTGCCAGCAGCCCGACTGGGGGCTATGAGCAGTTCTTC.

V usage is TRBV28 and J usage is TRBJ2-1; possible D gene TRBD2, 6 bases. This CDR3 spans 14 amino acids. Trimming took off 3 bases at V and 2 bases at J, with 8 bases between the two ends. The germline CDR1 and CDR2 sequences are MDHEN and SYDVKM. CDR3 loop: CASSFRETYNEQFF. The CDR3 DNA follows: TGTGCCAGCAGTTTCCGGGAGACCTACAATGAGCAGTTCTTC.

The chain is built from TRBV10-3 and TRBJ1-2; 9 bases line up with TRBD1. Germline-derived CDR1 and CDR2 are ENHRY and SYGVKD. This CDR3 is 14 amino acids long. Trimming at V came to 0 bases and at J to 5 bases, leaving 1 base not matched to a gene. Here the CDR3 reads CAISESGQGYGYTF. The DNA of the CDR3 is TGTGCCATCAGTGAGTCGGGACAGGGTTATGGCTACACCTTC.

The rearrangement uses TRBV3-1 (or the pseudogene TRBV3-2) and TRBJ1-2; D is ambiguous. Germline CDR1 LGHDT, CDR2 YNNKEL (reference sequence). The V end lost 5 bases, the J end lost 4 bases, and 11 bases lay between the germline ends. This CDR3 spans 13 amino acids. The CDR3: CASSMGSVYGYTF. CDR3 coding DNA: TGTGCCAGCAGCATGGGGAGTGTCTATGGCTACACCTTC.

The J gene is TRBJ1-1, the V gene TRBV6-5; D gene unclear. Trimming took off 6 bases at V and 0 bases at J, with 11 bases between the two ends. The CDR3 is 14 residues long. Germline V CDR1 and CDR2: MNHEY, SVGAGI. CDR3 sequence reads: CASSFSTVNTEAFF. CDR3 in DNA: TGTGCCAGCAGCTTCTCCACAGTGAACACTGAAGCTTTCTTT.

V usage is TRBV11-1 and J usage is TRBJ2-2; the match to TRBD1 covers 11 bases. Losses at the gene ends were 3 bases for V and 4 bases for J; bases not matched to a gene: 4. The CDR3 contains 16 residues. Germline V lookup: CDR1 SGHAT, CDR2 FQDESV (reference sequence). CDR3 sequence reads: CASSFGQGAGTGELFF. Written as DNA, the CDR3 is TGTGCCAGCAGCTTCGGACAGGGGGCCGGCACCGGGGAGCTGTTTTTT. The whole variable domain, filled in from reference TRBV11-1 and TRBJ2-2, reads EAEVAQSPRYKITEKSQAVAFWCDPISGHATLYWYRQILGQGPELLVQFQDESVVDDSQLPKDRFSAERLKGVDSTLKIQPAELGDSAMYLCASSFGQGAGTGELFFGEGSRLTVL.

This chain uses TRBV4-2 with TRBJ2-3; D is unclear. V lost 0 bases and J lost 7, with 11 bases in between. This CDR3 spans 14 amino acids. CDR1 is LGHNA and CDR2 is YNFKEQ in the germline V gene. The CDR3 region is CASSQELTSYTQYF. DNA of the CDR3: TGTGCCAGCAGCCAAGAGCTCACTTCTTATACGCAGTATTTT.

The rearrangement links TRBV29-1 to TRBJ1-2, with 12 nucleotides matching TRBD1. This CDR3 contains 13 residues. Unmatched junction bases numbered 2, after V lost 2 bases and J lost 7 bases. The germline V gene encodes CDR1 SQVTM and CDR2 ANQGSEA. CDR3 sequence: CSVERGQGAGYTF. The CDR3 DNA reads as TGCAGCGTTGAACGGGGACAGGGGGCTGGCTACACCTTC.

The chain carries TRBV5-1 and TRBJ2-2; TRBD1 matches at 8 bases. The junction had 5 bases not matched to a gene; V was cut back by 5 bases and J by 5 bases. This CDR3 has 14 residues. CDR1 is SGHRS and CDR2 is YFSETQ in the germline V gene. CDR3 DNA sequence: TGCGCCAGCAGGGGACAGGCGAGGACCGGGGAGCTGTTTTTT. Its protein product is CASRGQARTGELFF.

The CDR3 DNA reads TGTGCCAGTAGCTCGGCAGTAAGGGGTCGAACTAATGAAAAACTGTTTTTT. Translated, it gives CASSSAVRGRTNEKLFF. This rearrangement joins TRBV19 to TRBJ1-4; perhaps TRBD1 as D (5 bases). Germline V lookup: CDR1 LNHDA, CDR2 SQIVND (reference sequence). This CDR3 has 17 residues. Trimming took 6 bases from V and 1 from J, leaving 18 bases between them.

The CDR3: CASSLTTYEQYF. DNA for the CDR3: TGTGCCAGCAGCTTAACAACCTACGAGCAGTACTTC. The chain links TRBV7-2 to TRBJ2-7, with D uncertain. Deletions cut 2 bases from V and 2 bases from J, with 4 bases between. Per germline, CDR1 SGHTA and CDR2 FQGNSA. The CDR3 sequence is 12 residues long.

The chain is built from TRBV5-5 and TRBJ1-6; TRBD1 might be the D (6 bases). V lost 4 bases and J 12 bases, leaving 14 bases between the germline ends. From germline, CDR1 is SGHKS and CDR2 YYEKEE (reference sequence). The CDR3 covers 13 residues. Here the CDR3 reads CASSTGQSGPLHF. CDR3 sequence (DNA): TGTGCCAGCAGCACCGGACAGTCGGGACCCCTCCACTTT.

This chain connects TRBV19 to TRBJ2-5; no clear D gene. The CDR3 length is 15 residues. V was shortened by 5 bases and J by 5 bases, with 18 bases between the two germline ends. The germline V gene encodes CDR1 LNHDA and CDR2 SQIVND (reference sequence). CDR3: CASSDLLGGWETQYF. The CDR3 bases are TGTGCCAGTAGTGACCTGCTAGGTGGGTGGGAGACCCAGTACTTC.

The gene calls are TRBV28 and TRBJ1-2; no clear D gene. In germline, CDR1 is MDHEN, CDR2 SYDVKM. The CDR3 has 14 amino acids. V was shortened by 3 bases and J by 2 bases, with 10 bases between the two germline ends. The CDR3 DNA sequence: TGTGCCAGCAGTTTCGAGGTCAGCAACTATGGCTACACCTTC. Protein sequence: CASSFEVSNYGYTF.

CDR3 loop: CASSPPSGETQYF. The CDR3 DNA follows: TGTGCCAGCAGCCCCCCGTCGGGAGAGACCCAGTACTTC. This sequence joins TRBV9 and TRBJ2-5; D is unresolved. The CDR3 runs 13 residues. CDR1 and CDR2 (germline): SGDLS, YYNGEE. V dropped 4 bases and J dropped 4 bases, with 11 bases sitting between them.

The chain has TRBV7-9 and TRBJ1-1, with D tentatively TRBD1 (6 bases). Between the trimmed V and J ends, which lost 0 bases and 3 bases, there was a span of 11 bases. Germline V gene data show CDR1 as SEHNR and CDR2 as FQNEAQ (reference sequence). This CDR3 spans 15 amino acids. CDR3 sequence (DNA): TGTGCCAGCAGCTTAGCGTTAGGGGGATACACTGAAGCTTTCTTT. Its protein is CASSLALGGYTEAFF.

The CDR3 DNA follows: TGTGCCAGCAGCTTAGCGCGTGCCGGGGAGCTGTTTTTT. Translation: CASSLARAGELFF. This chain connects TRBV11-3 to TRBJ2-2, with D uncertain. Per germline, CDR1 SGHNT and CDR2 YENEEA. V lost 1 base and J 6 bases, leaving 6 bases between the germline ends. This CDR3 has 13 amino acids.

The chain has TRBV15 and TRBJ2-3; no clear D gene. In germline, CDR1 is LNHNV, CDR2 YYDKDF (reference sequence). V was cut by 9 bases and J by 1 base, with 8 bases left in between. This CDR3 has 12 amino acids. CDR3 in amino acids: CATATRTDTQYF. The CDR3 region has the DNA TGTGCCACAGCCACGCGCACAGATACGCAGTATTTT.

The chain recombines TRBV12-3 or TRBV12-4 with TRBJ1-1; no clear D gene. V shed 6 bases and J shed 8 bases, with 13 bases lying between them. The CDR3 consists of 12 residues. The CDR3 DNA sequence: TGTGCCAGCAGCCTAGTTGCGCCCGAAGCTTTCTTT. As protein: CASSLVAPEAFF.

This chain uses TRBV18 with TRBJ2-1, with a weak D call TRBD2 (6 bases). This CDR3 is 16 amino acids long. CDR1 is KGHSH, CDR2 LQKENI, per germline. V lost 1 base and J 4 bases, leaving 14 bases between the germline ends. Here the CDR3 DNA reads TGTGCCAGCTCACCACGTAGGAGGGATAGATACAATGAGCAGTTCTTC. Translation: CASSPRRRDRYNEQFF. The entire variable domain, with the rest obtained from reference TRBV18 and TRBJ2-1, is as follows: NAGVMQNPRHLVRRRGQEARLRCSPMKGHSHVYWYRQLPEEGLKFMVYLQKENIIDESGMPKERFSAEFPKEGPSILRIQQVVRGDSAAYFCASSPRRRDRYNEQFFGPGTRLTVL.